This TCR beta chain was recovered during a study of OX40 agonist ivuxolimab in advanced cancers. The overall study: Patients with prior anti-PD-1, anti-PD-L1 or anti-CTLA-4 therapy were eligible; 40% to 45% had some. Study observations and caveats: At doses 0.1 to 3.0 mg/kg, CD4+ and CD8+ clones expanded. In the 0.1-3.0 mg/kg groups, partial responders showed among the lowest expansion. CD4+ T cells averaged fewer expanded clones than CD8+ T cells.

This clone was counted only a few times. Its antigen is undetermined. The protocol was immunoSEQ multiplex PCR, while the TCRdb copy is restricted to in-frame clones and leaves out a portion. The sample contains tens of thousands of clones, 89% of which appear only once. This CDR3 spans 12 amino acids. Trimming shortened V by 3 bases and J by 9 bases, and 9 bases separated the two germline ends. Germline V gene sequence: CDR1 SGHVS, CDR2 FQNEAQ. The V gene is TRBV7-8, the J gene TRBJ2-1, with D unclear. The sequence was obtained from an adult with an advanced solid tumor such as melanoma, head and neck, liver or kidney cancer. Sequenced material: CD4+ or CD8+ T cells sorted from blood, taken in a trial of the OX40 agonist ivuxolimab. Here the CDR3 reads CASSFFESEQFF. CDR3 nucleotide sequence: TGTGCCAGCAGCTTTTTCGAGAGTGAGCAGTTCTTC.